The 27 T cell receptor beta chains listed next were all sequenced from one sample in a study of tissue T cells after allogeneic stem cell transplantation. Profiling relied on immunoSEQ multiplex PCR, and the TCRdb table lists in-frame clones only, not all of them. The repertoire consists of 4,500 or so clones, with less than 60% occurring once and the leading ten covering 35% to 40%. The time point denotes: mouse harvest day 14 after allogeneic transplant. The graft held 10^6 splenic CD5+ T cells and 10^7 T-cell-depleted bone marrow cells. The sequenced sample consisted of lymph node tissue. These receptors all come from a female BALB/c mouse given C57BL/6 T cells with graft-versus-host disease after an allogeneic hematopoietic cell transplant.

On this clone itself: An end of the junction differs from the germline gene, which may be a read error. Germline and genes: mouse. Read coverage stops 1 residue before the CDR3 terminus; the germline J gene supplies the remainder. The V call is TRBV13-2, the J call TRBJ2-7, with 8 positions matching TRBD2. This CDR3 contains 12 residues. CDR1 and CDR2 from the germline V gene are NNHNN and SYGAGS (reference sequence). The CDR3 protein is CASSDGGGEQYF. CDR3 bases read: TGTGCCAGCAGTGATGGGGGGGGTGAACAGTAC.

With respect to this clone: Gene names and germline refer to mouse. The CDR3 is CASSRTEVFF. The part of the CDR3 DNA that was read is TGTGCCAGCAGCCGGACAGAAGTCTTC. The J gene is TRBJ1-1, the V gene TRBV19; D is ambiguous. The CDR3 is cut off 1 residue early in the read; its end comes from the germline J gene. This CDR3 has 10 residues. Trimming shortened V by 5 bases and J by 5 bases, and 4 bases separated the two germline ends. Per germline, CDR1 FNHDT and CDR2 SITEND (reference sequence). The whole variable domain, filled in from reference TRBV19 and TRBJ1-1, reads GGIITQTPKFLIGQEGQKLTLKCQQNFNHDTMYWYRQDSGKGLRLIYYSITENDLQKGDLSEGYDASREKKSSFSLTVTSAQKNEMAVFLCASSRTEVFFGKGTRLTVV.

This clone was seen a handful of times. Genes here carry mouse names. The CDR3 is cut off 1 residue early in the read; its end comes from the germline J gene. The chain joins TRBV3 to TRBJ1-2; no clear D gene. The germline gives CDR1 SNHLY, CDR2 FYNGKV (reference sequence). V lost 2 bases and J 0 bases, leaving 4 bases between the germline ends. The CDR3 covers 13 residues. CDR3 DNA (partial): TGTGCCAGCAGCTTACCAACAAACTCCGACTACACC. Encoded protein: CASSLPTNSDYT. The full CDR3 protein is CASSLPTNSDYTF.

This clone has a handful of counts. Gene names are the mouse ones. The read finishes 1 residue shy of the CDR3 end, and the germline J gene is used to complete it. The V call is TRBV26, the J call TRBJ2-7; TRBD2 matches at 7 bases. CDR3 length: 13 amino acids. V shed 1 base and J 6 bases; nucleotides not matched to a gene: 3. The germline V gene encodes CDR1 KGHPV and CDR2 FQNQEV (reference sequence). The DNA read from the CDR3 is TGTGCCAGCAGTCTGTGGCTGGGGGTTGAACAGTAC. Translating gives CASSLWLGVEQY. The CDR3, in full, reads CASSLWLGVEQYF.

A remark on this clone: Gene names are the mouse ones. From the germline J gene comes the end of the CDR3, since the read stops 1 residue before it. This chain uses TRBV20 with TRBJ1-6; weak D call: TRBD1 (5 bases). TRBJ1-6 is reported as an ORF; its role is uncertain. The CDR3 length is 15 residues. Germline V gene sequence: CDR1 GFQATS, CDR2 STVNSAI. V lost 1 base and J lost 0, with 7 bases in between. The CDR3 is CGARADNSYNSPLYF. CDR3 DNA (partial): TGTGGTGCTAGGGCGGACAATTCCTATAATTCGCCCCTCTAC.

Concerning this clone: The gene names here belong to mouse. The CDR3 end lies 1 residue beyond the end of the read and is filled in from the germline J gene. V gene TRBV5 combines with J gene TRBJ1-6; D is undetermined. TRBJ1-6 is flagged as an ORF with uncertain function. The ends were cut back, 1 base at V and 7 bases at J, with 5 bases in the middle. This CDR3 spans 13 amino acids. Germline CDR1 reads LGHNA; CDR2 reads YNLKQL (reference sequence). CDR3 protein: CASSQAGNSPLYF. CDR3 DNA (partial): TGTGCCAGCAGCCAAGCCGGGAATTCGCCCCTCTAC.

The table lists this clone with a few counts. Mouse names are used for the genes. The sequence runs out 1 residue before the end of the CDR3; the remainder is reconstructed from the germline J gene. This chain joins TRBV12-2 and TRBJ1-6; tentatively, D is TRBD1 (6 bases). TRBJ1-6 is an open reading frame, and its role is uncertain. Deletions cut 1 base from V and 5 bases from J, with 8 bases between. The germline CDR1 and CDR2 sequences are SGHLS and HYDKME. This CDR3 region has 14 residues. CDR3 region: CASSLTGNNSPLYF. The sequenced part of the CDR3 DNA is TGTGCCAGCTCTCTAACAGGGAATAATTCGCCCCTCTAC.

As for this clone: Gene names denote mouse genes. The CDR3 bases that were read are TGTGCCAGCGGTGACCTACAGGGGCGGAATTCGCCCCTCTAC. Its translation: CASGDLQGRNSPLY. In full, the CDR3 reads CASGDLQGRNSPLYF. The V gene is TRBV13-2, the J gene TRBJ1-6, with 7 bases fitting TRBD1. With the read ending 1 residue before the CDR3 end, the germline J gene is used to fill in that end. TRBJ1-6 has ORF status, its function being uncertain. V lost 2 bases, J lost 7 bases, and 6 bases stayed unmatched. This CDR3 has 15 residues. Germline values: CDR1 NNHNN, CDR2 SYGAGS (reference sequence).

Points on this clone: Mouse gene names apply. Read data end 1 residue before the CDR3 end; the end is taken from the germline J gene. The chain links TRBV23 to TRBJ1-4. The germline V gene has CDR1 KGHTA and CDR2 FQNQQP. This CDR3 is 13 amino acids long. The CDR3 is CSSSQGASERLFF. The covered CDR3 bases are TGCTCCAGCAGTCAGGGGGCGAGTGAAAGATTATTT. Using reference TRBV23 and TRBJ1-4 for the parts outside the CDR3, the full variable domain is DAAVTQKPRYLIKMKGQEAEMKCIPEKGHTAVFWYQQKQSKELKFLIYFQNQQPLDQIDMVKERFSAVCPSSSLCSLGIRTCEAEDSALYLCSSSQGASERLFFGHGTKLSVL.

On this clone: Mouse gene names apply. The sequenced fragment ends 1 residue before the CDR3 boundary, so the rest is inferred from the germline J gene. The gene calls are TRBV26 and TRBJ2-5; TRBD1 matches 7 bases. CDR1 and CDR2 from the germline V gene are KGHPV and FQNQEV (reference sequence). This CDR3 comprises 13 residues. V lost 4 bases, J lost 4 bases, and 2 bases stayed unmatched. Partial CDR3 DNA: TGTGCCAGCAGTCGACAGGGTGAAGACACCCAGTAC. Translating gives CASSRQGEDTQY. The entire CDR3 sequence reads CASSRQGEDTQYF.

This clone was seen only a few times. Gene labels here are mouse ones. Read sequence stops 1 residue before the CDR3 end, and the germline J gene provides the missing end. This chain connects TRBV26 to TRBJ2-7; 10 bases line up with TRBD2. The V gene's germline CDR1 is KGHPV and CDR2 FQNQEV (reference sequence). This CDR3 contains 12 residues. Trimming took 6 bases from V and 7 from J; bases not matched to a gene: 3. The sequenced CDR3 bases are TGTGCCAGCAGCCCGGACTGGGGGGAACAGTAC. Its protein product is CASSPDWGEQY. The CDR3 reads in full as CASSPDWGEQYF.

This clone came up a few times. Mouse gene names and germline throughout. Sequencing ends 1 residue short of the CDR3 end; the germline J gene provides the rest. The chain couples TRBV26 to TRBJ2-7; 7 bases are shared with TRBD2. J lost 0 bases, V lost 6 bases, and 8 bases had no gene match. In germline, CDR1 is KGHPV, CDR2 FQNQEV (reference sequence). This CDR3 region has 15 residues. The sequenced part of the CDR3 DNA is TGTGCCAGCAGCCGCTGGGGGACGAGCTCCTATGAACAGTAC. This sequence encodes CASSRWGTSSYEQY. The whole CDR3 reads CASSRWGTSSYEQYF.

This clone qualifies as large. Genes and germline come from the mouse. Sequencing ends 1 residue short of the CDR3 end; the germline J gene provides the rest. The chain couples TRBV26 to TRBJ2-7; the D gene is possibly TRBD1 (5 bases). Deletions cut 4 bases from V and 1 base from J, with 11 bases between. There are 14 residues in the CDR3. CDR1 and CDR2 from the germline V gene are KGHPV and FQNQEV (reference sequence). The CDR3 DNA, read in part, is TGTGCCAGCAGTCCCAGGGTGGAGTCCTATGAACAGTAC. It translates to CASSPRVESYEQY. The CDR3, in full, reads CASSPRVESYEQYF. Combining the CDR3 with reference TRBV26 and TRBJ2-7 gives the whole variable domain NSKVIQTPRYLVKGQGQKAKMRCIPEKGHPVVFWYQQNKNNEFKFLINFQNQEVLQQIDMTEKRFSAECPSNSPCSLEIQSSEAGDSALYLCASSPRVESYEQYFGPGTRLTVL.

This clone was found a few times. This likely came from a read error, as a far larger clone is one base away. Gene names and germline match the mouse. Read data end 1 residue before the CDR3 end; the end is taken from the germline J gene. Other DNA sequences within the sample encode an identical CDR3. The V and J genes are TRBV4 and TRBJ1-5; D ambiguous. The CDR3 has 13 amino acids. The V gene's germline CDR1 is LGHDT and CDR2 YNNKQL (reference sequence). Trimming shortened V by 4 bases and J by 3 bases, and 7 bases separated the two germline ends. The CDR3 bases that were read are TGTGCCAGCAGCTCCACAGTCAACCAGGCTCCGCTT. Its translation: CASSSTVNQAPL. The CDR3 reads in full as CASSSTVNQAPLF.

Worth noting for this clone: Gene names denote mouse genes. Read data end 1 residue before the CDR3 end; the end is taken from the germline J gene. Other DNA sequences from this sample encode an identical CDR3 as well. The gene calls are TRBV16 and TRBJ1-3, with D possibly TRBD1 on 5 matching bases. This CDR3 comprises 16 residues. Germline-derived CDR1 and CDR2 are SGHSA and FRNQAP. Trimming removed 4 bases at V and 6 bases at J, with 19 bases between. CDR3 region: CASSSTGTGAVNTLYF. CDR3 DNA (partial): TGTGCAAGCAGCTCGACCGGGACTGGGGCTGTAAATACGCTCTAT.

To note about this clone: Mismatch with germline at one junction end may stem from a read error. Genes and germline are mouse. CDR3: CARSPTVESYQQYF. The part of the CDR3 DNA that was read is TGCGCCCGCAGTCCCACGGTGGAGTCCTATCAACAGTAC. The chain links TRBV26 to TRBJ2-7; D ambiguous. The CDR3 is cut off 1 residue early in the read; its end comes from the germline J gene. Germline V lookup: CDR1 KGHPV, CDR2 FQNQEV (reference sequence). The CDR3 loop spans 14 amino acids.

As to this clone: Mouse germline and gene names are used. The read halts 1 residue ahead of the CDR3 end, with the missing end drawn from the germline J gene. This chain joins TRBV26 and TRBJ2-3, with D tentatively TRBD1 (5 bases). The germline gives CDR1 KGHPV, CDR2 FQNQEV (reference sequence). The CDR3 is 11 amino acids. Trimming took off 6 bases at V and 6 bases at J, with 7 bases between the two ends. CDR3 sequence: CASSPGETLYF. CDR3 DNA, as far as it was read: TGTGCCAGCAGCCCAGGGGAAACGCTGTAT.

A remark on this clone: Mouse names are used for the genes. The observed sequence ends 1 residue before the CDR3 terminus, with the missing tail filled in from the germline J gene. The chain joins TRBV16 to TRBJ2-1; D not resolved. Germline loops: CDR1 SGHSA, CDR2 FRNQAP. This CDR3 spans 15 amino acids. Trimming removed 0 bases from V and 1 base from J, with 7 bases in between. The sequenced CDR3 bases are TGTGCAAGCAGCTTAGAACCGGACAACTATGCTGAGCAGTTC. Its protein is CASSLEPDNYAEQF. The whole CDR3 protein is CASSLEPDNYAEQFF.

As concerns this clone: Gene names and germline match the mouse. Read data end 1 residue before the CDR3 end; the end is taken from the germline J gene. V and J are TRBV19 and TRBJ2-4, with 7 bases matching TRBD1. The germline gives CDR1 FNHDT, CDR2 SITEND (reference sequence). This CDR3 region has 15 residues. The J segment lost 0 bases and the V segment lost 6 bases, leaving 7 bases of the junction unmatched. CDR3 loop: CASTSGGPSQNTLYF. The covered CDR3 bases are TGTGCCAGCACCTCAGGGGGACCTAGTCAAAACACCTTGTAC.

With respect to this clone: Gene names are the mouse ones. The CDR3 end lies 1 residue beyond the end of the read and is filled in from the germline J gene. V and J are TRBV26 and TRBJ2-1; D remains ambiguous. The V gene's germline CDR1 is KGHPV and CDR2 FQNQEV (reference sequence). The CDR3 length is 14 residues. With 4 bases removed from V and 1 base from J, the gap between germline ends came to 8 bases. The CDR3 DNA, read in part, is TGTGCCAGCAGTCCCCACGGAAACTATGCTGAGCAGTTC. This codes for CASSPHGNYAEQF. The full CDR3 protein is CASSPHGNYAEQFF.

This clone is medium-sized by share. Germline and genes here are mouse. The CDR3 end is not reached by the read, which stops 1 residue before it; the germline J gene fills it in. This chain connects TRBV29 to TRBJ1-2; D is perhaps TRBD1 (6 bases). This CDR3 is 13 amino acids long. The V end lost 4 bases, the J end lost 0 bases, and 6 bases lay between the germline ends. From germline, CDR1 is MSHET and CDR2 SYDVDS. The CDR3 reads CASSSGANSDYTF. CDR3 bases read: TGTGCTAGCAGTTCAGGGGCAAACTCCGACTACACC.

Worth noting for this clone: Here the gene names and germline are mouse. The CDR3 end falls 1 residue outside the read, so it is completed with the germline J gene. This rearrangement joins TRBV13-3 to TRBJ2-5; 11 bases fit TRBD2. CDR1 is NNHDY, CDR2 SYVADS, per germline. V dropped 2 bases and J dropped 1; count of bases not matched to a gene: 0. The CDR3 is 15 amino acids. The CDR3: CASSEGLGDQDTQYF. The covered CDR3 bases are TGTGCCAGCAGTGAGGGACTGGGGGACCAAGACACCCAGTAC.

Points on this clone: Genes here carry mouse names. The CDR3 end lies 1 residue beyond the end of the read and is filled in from the germline J gene. The rearrangement links TRBV31 to TRBJ1-4; D unresolved. CDR3 length: 14 amino acids. Per germline, CDR1 GKSSPN and CDR2 SITVG. With 0 bases removed from V and 0 bases from J, the gap between germline ends came to 5 bases. The chain's CDR3 is CAWSLPVSNERLFF. The CDR3 DNA, read in part, is TGTGCCTGGAGTCTACCAGTTTCCAACGAAAGATTATTT.

About this clone: Mouse gene names and germline throughout. The read halts 1 residue ahead of the CDR3 end, with the missing end drawn from the germline J gene. This sequence joins TRBV1 and TRBJ2-3; 10 positions agree with TRBD2. This CDR3 has 15 residues. CDR1 is NSQYPW, CDR2 LRSPGD, per germline (reference sequence). J was trimmed by 1 base and V by 3 bases; bases with no gene match: 1. This CDR3 reads CTCSAGTGGAETLYF. The sequenced part of the CDR3 DNA is TGCACCTGCAGTGCCGGGACTGGGGGTGCAGAAACGCTGTAT.

Notes on this clone: Germline and genes: mouse. The read finishes 1 residue shy of the CDR3 end, and the germline J gene is used to complete it. This chain uses TRBV12-2 with TRBJ2-4; no clear D. CDR1 is SGHLS, CDR2 HYDKME, per germline. Trimming left V 4 bases short and J 2 bases short, with 6 bases between. The CDR3 spans 12 residues. This CDR3 is CASSPSQNTLYF. The DNA read from the CDR3 is TGTGCCAGCTCCCCCTCTCAAAACACCTTGTAC.

This clone has just a few counts. Any gene name here is a mouse gene name. Read coverage stops 1 residue before the CDR3 terminus; the germline J gene supplies the remainder. At the DNA level, this CDR3 is encoded by other sequences in the same sample as well. The chain combines TRBV26 with TRBJ2-7; D not certain. CDR3 size: 12 residues. V was pared by 2 bases and J by 3 bases, with 5 bases between. The germline CDR1 and CDR2 sequences are KGHPV and FQNQEV (reference sequence). This chain's CDR3 is CASSLDNYEQYF. The CDR3 bases that were read are TGTGCCAGCAGTCTGGACAACTATGAACAGTAC.

Concerning this clone itself: The germline and genes are mouse ones. The CDR3 DNA, read in part, is TGTGCCAGCAGTATCGGGACTGGGGGGTATGAACAGTAC. Protein product: CASSIGTGGYEQY. The whole CDR3 is CASSIGTGGYEQYF. This chain uses TRBV19 with TRBJ2-7; 12 bases align to TRBD2. Read data end 1 residue before the CDR3 end; the end is taken from the germline J gene. V was pared by 2 bases and J by 4 bases, with 1 base of the junction left unmatched. From germline, CDR1 is FNHDT and CDR2 SITEND (reference sequence). The CDR3 runs to 14 residues.